One and the same sample provided the 24 T cell receptor beta chains below, sequenced in a study of blood T cell repertoires in COVID-19. Assay: immunoSEQ multiplex PCR; the TCRdb copy retains only in-frame clones and omits some. The sample gives about 310,000 clones, 90% of which show up once; under 1.1% is in the top ten. The sequenced material came from peripheral blood. These receptors were taken from a woman aged 40 to 49 with COVID-19, enrolled during active disease.

V usage is TRBV5-1 and J usage is TRBJ1-2; 8 bases map to TRBD1. The CDR3 is made up of 13 amino acids. The V segment lost 4 bases and the J segment 10 bases; nucleotides outside the gene matches: 9. The germline CDR1 and CDR2 sequences are SGHRS and YFSETQ. This CDR3 is CASSAGQGVDYTF. CDR3 DNA sequence: TGCGCCAGCAGCGCCGGACAGGGAGTTGACTACACCTTC.

The chain employs TRBV30 and TRBJ1-2; 7 bases align to TRBD1. This CDR3 region has 15 residues. Germline V gene lookup returns CDR1 GTSNPN and CDR2 SVGIG (reference sequence). V lost 4 bases to trimming and J lost 2 bases; unmatched junction nucleotides: 10. CDR3 loop: CAWTPVHRGNYGYTF. Here the CDR3 DNA reads TGTGCCTGGACTCCGGTGCACAGGGGAAACTATGGCTACACCTTC.

This chain uses TRBV10-3 with TRBJ2-5; 7 positions agree with TRBD2. This CDR3 region has 16 residues. The germline CDR1 and CDR2 sequences are ENHRY and SYGVKD. With V trimmed by 4 bases and J by 2 bases, 10 bases remained unmatched. CDR3 DNA: TGTGCCATCAGTGTCCTAGCGGAGACGGGGCAAGAGACCCAGTACTTC. Translating gives CAISVLAETGQETQYF.

The rearrangement uses TRBV18 and TRBJ2-2; 9 positions match TRBD1. This CDR3 has 15 residues. Losses at the gene ends were 6 bases for V and 5 bases for J; bases not matched to a gene: 7. CDR1 is KGHSH, CDR2 LQKENI, per germline. CDR3 in amino acids: CASSAGTGSTGELFF. In nucleotides, the CDR3 is TGTGCCAGCTCGGCCGGGACAGGGAGTACCGGGGAGCTGTTTTTT.

The rearrangement joins TRBV11-2 to TRBJ1-2; the match to TRBD1 covers 8 bases. The CDR3 spans 14 residues. Germline V gene lookup returns CDR1 SGHAT and CDR2 FQNNGV. V trimming: 5 bases; J trimming: 7 bases; junction bases outside the gene matches: 9. CDR3 sequence reads: CASSQFLDRAGYTF. The CDR3 nucleotides are TGTGCCAGCAGCCAATTTTTGGACAGGGCTGGCTACACCTTC.

This clone was observed once. The V gene is TRBV7-9, the J gene TRBJ1-4; 7 bases are a match to TRBD1. The CDR3 sequence is 16 residues long. Germline V gene sequence: CDR1 SEHNR, CDR2 FQNEAQ (reference sequence). The V gene end was trimmed by 3 bases and the J gene end by 1 base; junction bases not matched to a gene: 5. The CDR3 loop reads CASSLRGGLTNEKLFF. CDR3 DNA sequence: TGTGCCAGCAGCTTGCGAGGGGGCTTAACTAATGAAAAACTGTTTTTT. Full variable domain (missing parts from reference TRBV7-9 and TRBJ1-4): DTGVSQNPRHKITKRGQNVTFRCDPISEHNRLYWYRQTLGQGPEFLTYFQNEAQLEKSRLLSDRFSAERPKGSFSTLEIQRTEQGDSAMYLCASSLRGGLTNEKLFFGSGTQLSVL.

The rearrangement uses TRBV19 and TRBJ2-7; TRBD2 matches 12 bases. The V segment lost 2 bases and the J segment 6 bases; nucleotides outside the gene matches: 8. The CDR3 totals 16 residues. Germline CDR1 and CDR2: LNHDA and SQIVND (reference sequence). CDR3 nucleotides: TGTGCCAGTAGTATACTAGCGGGGGGGCCGTCCGCCGAGCAGTACTTC. Translated, it gives CASSILAGGPSAEQYF.

The V call is TRBV5-1, the J call TRBJ2-5, with TRBD1 identical over 8 bases. After removal of 4 bases from V and 2 bases from J, the junction contained 1 base not matched to a gene. There are 13 residues in the CDR3. Germline CDR1 is SGHRS and CDR2 is YFSETQ. CDR3 nucleotide sequence: TGCGCCAGCAGCCGGGACAGGCAAGAGACCCAGTACTTC. This sequence encodes CASSRDRQETQYF.

The chain carries TRBV6-5 and TRBJ1-3, with D perhaps matching TRBD1 (5 bases). V lost 5 bases and J 4 bases, leaving 9 bases between the germline ends. Germline lookup yields CDR1 MNHEY and CDR2 SVGAGI. The CDR3 sequence is 13 residues long. The CDR3 loop is CASSQGRGNTIYF. DNA for the CDR3: TGTGCCAGCAGTCAGGGTCGAGGAAACACCATATATTTT.

The gene calls are TRBV7-9 and TRBJ1-2; D gene ambiguous. CDR3 length: 11 residues. Germline loops: CDR1 SEHNR, CDR2 FQNEAQ (reference sequence). Trimming removed 8 bases from V and 0 bases from J, with 4 bases in between. As DNA, the CDR3 is TGTGCCAGCGAGCCTAACTATGGCTACACCTTC. Translation gives CASEPNYGYTF.

This sequence joins TRBV19 and TRBJ1-1, with TRBD1 identical over 9 bases. The junction had 2 bases not matched to a gene; V was cut back by 5 bases and J by 4 bases. This CDR3 region has 13 residues. The germline gives CDR1 LNHDA, CDR2 SQIVND (reference sequence). The CDR3 DNA sequence: TGTGCCAGTAGTGACAGGGGGAGCACTGAAGCTTTCTTT. As protein: CASSDRGSTEAFF. The full variable domain, with the rest looked up from reference TRBV19 and TRBJ1-1, is DGGITQSPKYLFRKEGQNVTLSCEQNLNHDAMYWYRQDPGQGLRLIYYSQIVNDFQKGDIAEGYSVSREKKESFPLTVTSAQKNPTAFYLCASSDRGSTEAFFGQGTRLTVV.

This clone turned up a few times. V and J are TRBV25-1 and TRBJ1-1, with TRBD1 matching over 10 bases. The CDR3 is 15 amino acids. With 5 bases clipped from V and 0 bases from J, the junction kept 3 bases outside the gene matches. Germline CDR1 reads MGHDK; CDR2 reads SYGVNS. The CDR3 here is CASSRQGAMNTEAFF. CDR3 bases: TGTGCCAGCAGTAGACAGGGGGCCATGAACACTGAAGCTTTCTTT.

The chain is built from TRBV19 and TRBJ1-6; TRBD1 aligns across 7 bases. Trimming at V came to 6 bases and at J to 6 bases, leaving 5 bases not matched to a gene. This CDR3 is 14 amino acids long. CDR1 is LNHDA, CDR2 SQIVND, per germline (reference sequence). CDR3 loop: CASRIQGINSPLHF. In nucleotides, the CDR3 is TGTGCCAGTAGGATACAGGGGATTAATTCACCCCTCCACTTT.

The chain joins TRBV7-2 to TRBJ2-2; 8 bases map to TRBD1. Germline V lookup: CDR1 SGHTA, CDR2 FQGNSA. V trimming: 2 bases; J trimming: 6 bases; junction bases outside the gene matches: 5. The CDR3 runs 15 residues. The CDR3 sequence: CASSLRQGAAGELFF. The DNA of the CDR3 is TGTGCCAGCAGCTTAAGGCAGGGGGCCGCCGGGGAGCTGTTTTTT.

Only one count was recorded for this clone. The chain employs TRBV27 and TRBJ1-2; the match to TRBD1 covers 8 bases. The CDR3 is made up of 14 amino acids. The V gene's germline CDR1 is MNHEY and CDR2 SMNVEV (reference sequence). The J segment lost 4 bases and the V segment lost 3 bases, leaving 4 bases of the junction unmatched. CDR3 bases: TGTGCCAGCAGTTTCCGGGACAGGCCCTATGGCTACACCTTC. Its protein is CASSFRDRPYGYTF.

The chain is built from TRBV27 and TRBJ2-3; D ambiguous. The germline gives CDR1 MNHEY, CDR2 SMNVEV (reference sequence). This CDR3 has 14 residues. V dropped 5 bases and J dropped 2 bases, with 11 bases sitting between them. In nucleotides, the CDR3 is TGTGCCAGCAGTCTCACTACCCACACAGATACGCAGTATTTT. It yields the protein CASSLTTHTDTQYF.

The rearrangement links TRBV12-5 to TRBJ2-5, with D possibly TRBD1 on 6 matching bases. There are 15 residues in the CDR3. CDR1 is LGHNT, CDR2 FRNRAP, per germline. V lost 6 bases to trimming and J lost 5 bases, with 19 bases between them. Written as DNA, the CDR3 is TGTGCTAGTGGCGCACTTCCAGGGGCGCGGGAGACCCAGTACTTC. As protein: CASGALPGARETQYF.

This clone occurred once. V and J are TRBV29-1 and TRBJ1-1, with 7 nucleotides matching TRBD1. CDR1 is SQVTM and CDR2 is ANQGSEA in the germline V gene. The CDR3 spans 13 residues. CDR3 nucleotides: TGCGGATCCCAGAGACAGGGTGAGACTGAAGCTTTCTTT. The encoded protein is CGSQRQGETEAFF.

J is TRBJ1-1 and V is TRBV19; D gene unclear. V was trimmed by 8 bases and J by 7 bases, leaving 11 bases between them. This CDR3 is 11 amino acids long. Germline CDR1 is LNHDA and CDR2 is SQIVND (reference sequence). CDR3 sequence reads: CASGQPHEAFF. CDR3 nucleotide sequence: TGTGCCAGTGGGCAGCCCCATGAAGCTTTCTTT.

The rearrangement uses TRBV11-2 and TRBJ2-7; 7 bases are shared with TRBD2. Germline V lookup: CDR1 SGHAT, CDR2 FQNNGV. The CDR3 covers 15 residues. V lost 2 bases and J lost 2; bases outside the gene matches: 6. The CDR3 bases are TGTGCCAGCAGCTTACTGGCTAGCGGCACCTACGAGCAGTACTTC. Residues: CASSLLASGTYEQYF.

The chain joins TRBV6-2 or TRBV6-3 to TRBJ1-2, with TRBD1 as a possible D gene (5 bases). Germline CDR1 is MNHEY and CDR2 is SVGEGT. This CDR3 region has 12 residues. The germline V and J ends were trimmed by 5 bases and 10 bases, with 14 bases remaining between them. For the CDR3, the DNA is TGTGCCAGCAGTCGGCGGGGGGACGACTACACCTTC. Translated: CASSRRGDDYTF.

V is TRBV7-2 and J is TRBJ1-4; tentatively, D is TRBD1 (5 bases). Germline CDR1 is SGHTA and CDR2 is FQGNSA. The CDR3 spans 16 residues. Trimming cost V 3 bases and J 4 bases, with 15 bases left between them. CDR3 sequence: CASSFSATAFNEKLFF. In DNA form, the CDR3 reads TGTGCCAGCAGCTTTAGTGCGACAGCCTTTAATGAAAAACTGTTTTTT.

The V gene is TRBV7-8, the J gene TRBJ1-4; D is possibly TRBD1 (5 bases). Germline-derived CDR1 and CDR2 are SGHVS and FQNEAQ. V gave up 5 bases and J gave up 6 bases, with 16 bases separating them. The CDR3 extends over 15 amino acids. Here the CDR3 reads CASSGHSTAYEKLFF. CDR3 DNA: TGTGCCAGCAGCGGACACAGTACAGCTTATGAAAAACTGTTTTTT.

The chain is built from TRBV6-5 and TRBJ1-2, with TRBD1 matching over 10 bases. Germline V CDR1 and CDR2: MNHEY, SVGAGI. The CDR3 extends over 14 amino acids. After removal of 6 bases from V and 5 bases from J, the junction contained 6 bases not matched to a gene. The CDR3 DNA follows: TGTGCCAGCAGGGTGGACAGGGGGACTTATGGCTACACCTTC. The encoded protein is CASRVDRGTYGYTF.